One and the same sample provided the 20 T cell receptor beta chains below, sequenced in a study of T-cell reconstitution after alpha-beta-depleted transplantation in children. Unique molecular identifiers were used in preparing the TCRbeta library. TCRdb independently ran MiXCR on the PCR reads; one entry per CDR3 protein. The sample holds around 700,000 distinct CDR3 sequences; around 14% are singletons and the top ten take around 0.8%. The source was PBMCs, collected before TCRalphabeta/CD19-depleted stem cell transplant. These receptors originate from a girl aged 2 to 9 with congenital amegakaryocytic thrombocytopenia, due to receive a stem cell transplant.

This clonotype was seen more than once but under ten times. V usage is TRBV7-9 and J usage is TRBJ2-5, with D hard to call. V was cut by 1 base and J by 5 bases, with 8 bases left in between. Germline V gives CDR1 SEHNR, CDR2 FQNEAQ (reference sequence). This CDR3 region has 13 residues. This chain's CDR3 is CASSLGLMETQYF. In nucleotides, the CDR3 is TGTGCCAGCAGCTTAGGGCTAATGGAGACCCAGTACTTC.

The chain employs TRBV5-1 and TRBJ2-1; TRBD2 agrees at 14 bases. The length of the CDR3 is 17 residues. V was clipped by 4 bases and J by 3 bases; unmatched bases: 6. Per germline, CDR1 SGHRS and CDR2 YFSETQ. The DNA of the CDR3 is TGCGCCAGCAGCCCGCGGACTAGCGGGAGGCTCTACAATGAGCAGTTCTTC. Its protein product is CASSPRTSGRLYNEQFF.

Many counts were recorded for this clonotype. The rearrangement joins TRBV12-3 or TRBV12-4 to TRBJ2-2; 10 bases align to TRBD2. This CDR3 is 15 amino acids long. V gave up 6 bases and J gave up 5 bases; unmatched junction bases: 6. The CDR3 reads CASSDGTSETGELFF. The CDR3 nucleotides are TGTGCCAGCAGCGATGGGACTAGCGAAACCGGGGAGCTGTTTTTT.

This chain uses TRBV5-1 with TRBJ1-5; 11 bases line up with TRBD1. The CDR3 covers 15 residues. The V and J ends lost 4 bases and 6 bases, in that order; junction bases with no gene match: 6. The germline gives CDR1 SGHRS, CDR2 YFSETQ. Here the CDR3 DNA reads TGCGCCAGCAGCAACGGACAGGGGGCCGGTCAGCCCCAGCATTTT. It is translated as CASSNGQGAGQPQHF.

The chain uses TRBV7-9 and TRBJ2-1, with D unclear. Per the germline V gene, CDR1 is SEHNR and CDR2 is FQNEAQ (reference sequence). The V end lost 5 bases, the J end lost 8 bases, and 7 bases lay between the germline ends. CDR3 length: 11 amino acids. The CDR3 spells CASSRVDEQFF. Here the CDR3 DNA reads TGTGCCAGCAGCCGCGTTGATGAGCAGTTCTTC.

This clonotype was seen a few times. The chain couples TRBV7-8 to TRBJ2-3, with no clear D. V was pared by 0 bases and J by 1 base, with 5 bases between. CDR1 is SGHVS and CDR2 is FQNEAQ in the germline V gene. The CDR3 runs 14 residues. CDR3 DNA sequence: TGTGCCAGCAGCTTAGCGATAGGCACAGATACGCAGTATTTT. The encoded protein is CASSLAIGTDTQYF.

This clonotype was seen many times. The chain recombines TRBV29-1 with TRBJ1-2; D gene unclear. This CDR3 has 14 residues. V lost 4 bases and J lost 1, with 13 bases in between. The germline V gene encodes CDR1 SQVTM and CDR2 ANQGSEA. This CDR3 reads CSVARSPVNYGYTF. For the CDR3, the DNA is TGCAGCGTTGCCAGGTCCCCCGTTAACTATGGCTACACCTTC.

This clonotype was observed many times. The rearrangement joins TRBV2 to TRBJ2-3; 7 bases map to TRBD2. This CDR3 comprises 13 residues. The V and J ends lost 7 bases and 3 bases, in that order; junction bases with no gene match: 4. Germline loops: CDR1 SNHLY, CDR2 FYNNEI. The CDR3, as DNA: TGTGCCAGCACCGGGGGAGGGACAGATACGCAGTATTTT. It translates to CASTGGGTDTQYF.

This clonotype was detected ten times or more. The V call is TRBV29-1, the J call TRBJ1-1; D might be TRBD1 (6 bases). This CDR3 contains 16 residues. The V gene's germline CDR1 is SQVTM and CDR2 ANQGSEA. Trimming pared 4 bases from V and 3 bases from J, leaving 21 bases between. CDR3: CSVVRTARRRDTEAFF. CDR3 DNA sequence: TGCAGCGTTGTTCGGACAGCCCGGAGGAGGGACACTGAAGCTTTCTTT. Drawing the rest from reference TRBV29-1 and TRBJ1-1, the complete variable domain is SAVISQKPSRDICQRGTSLTIQCQVDSQVTMMFWYRQQPGQSLTLIATANQGSEATYESGFVIDKFPISRPNLTFSTLTVSNMSPEDSSIYLCSVVRTARRRDTEAFFGQGTRLTVV.

The CDR3 bases are TGCAGCGTCGACCCTTTTTCTTGGGACAGGGAGGAAACCTATGGCTACACCTTC. Encoded protein: CSVDPFSWDREETYGYTF. The chain carries TRBV29-1 and TRBJ1-2; TRBD1 matches at 9 bases. This CDR3 has 18 amino acids. Trimming cost V 6 bases and J 4 bases; bases outside gene matches: 21. Germline V gene lookup returns CDR1 SQVTM and CDR2 ANQGSEA.

This clonotype appeared a few times. CDR3: CSARDPVGAVGEQFF. In DNA, the CDR3 is TGCAGTGCTAGAGATCCAGTCGGGGCCGTAGGTGAGCAGTTCTTC. The chain combines TRBV20-1 with TRBJ2-1; D may correspond to TRBD1 or TRBD2 (5 bases each). V lost 0 bases and J 9 bases, leaving 18 bases between the germline ends. Germline V gene lookup returns CDR1 DFQATT and CDR2 SNEGSKA (reference sequence). This CDR3 is built from 15 residues.

This clonotype was seen a few times. Here the CDR3 DNA reads TGTGCCAGCAGCCCCGTACAGGGGACCGGGGAGCTGTTTTTT. It specifies CASSPVQGTGELFF. This chain uses TRBV7-6 with TRBJ2-2, with TRBD1 matching 7 bases. This CDR3 comprises 14 residues. The V segment lost 5 bases and the J segment 5 bases; nucleotides outside the gene matches: 5. Germline CDR1 and CDR2: SGHVS and FNYEAQ. The full variable domain, its missing parts supplied by reference TRBV7-6 and TRBJ2-2, is GAGVSQSPRYKVTKRGQDVALRCDPISGHVSLYWYRQALGQGPEFLTYFNYEAQQDKSGLPNDRFSAERPEGSISTLTIQRTEQRDSAMYRCASSPVQGTGELFFGEGSRLTVL.

To note about this clonotype: A clone one base away is much larger, so this may be a read error. This sequence joins TRBV7-3 and TRBJ2-3; D remains ambiguous. The CDR3 is 13 amino acids. Germline V CDR1 and CDR2: SGHTA, FQGTGA. In DNA form, the CDR3 reads TGTGCCAGCAGCACCCCGGGTGTGGATATGCAGTATTTT. Its translation is CASSTPGVDMQYF.

This clonotype was counted only a few times. The CDR3 loop reads CSAKRTSREQYF. CDR3 nucleotides: TGCAGTGCAAAACGTACTTCCCGCGAGCAGTACTTC. The gene calls are TRBV20-1 and TRBJ2-7; D not certain. CDR1 DFQATT and CDR2 SNEGSKA come from the germline V gene (reference sequence). The CDR3 has 12 residues. The germline V and J ends were trimmed by 6 bases and 6 bases, with 15 bases remaining between them.

The sample holds a few counts of this clonotype. The chain recombines TRBV7-3 with TRBJ2-1; 10 bases fit TRBD2. The trim removed 1 base at V and 7 bases at J, leaving 4 bases unmatched. Per germline, CDR1 SGHTA and CDR2 FQGTGA. The CDR3 consists of 15 residues. The CDR3 DNA follows: TGTGCCAGCAGCTTAATAGCGGGAGGTAGTAATGAGCAGTTCTTC. Protein product: CASSLIAGGSNEQFF.

This clonotype was found many times. The CDR3 here is CASSLVGGGYQETQYF. The DNA for the CDR3 is TGCGCCAGCAGCTTGGTTGGCGGAGGGTACCAAGAGACCCAGTACTTC. J is TRBJ2-5 and V is TRBV5-1; maybe TRBD2 (6 bases). Germline lookup yields CDR1 SGHRS and CDR2 YFSETQ. Between the trimmed V and J ends, which lost 0 bases and 0 bases, there was a span of 12 bases. This CDR3 contains 16 residues.

This clonotype showed up many times. This rearrangement joins TRBV5-1 to TRBJ2-7; D gene unclear. The CDR3 contains 13 residues. Trimming left V 5 bases short and J 3 bases short, with 12 bases between. Germline values: CDR1 SGHRS, CDR2 YFSETQ. CDR3 in DNA: TGCGCCAGCAGGGAAGATAACTACTACGAGCAGTACTTC. It codes for CASREDNYYEQYF.

This clonotype was recorded many times. The junction shows a germline mismatch at one end, possibly a read error. The chain carries TRBV20-1 and TRBJ2-1, with 7 bases aligning to TRBD1. CDR1 DFQATT and CDR2 SNEGSKA come from the germline V gene (reference sequence). CDR3 length equals 16 residues. CDR3 coding DNA: TGCAGTGCTGGAGGTAACAGGGGCGTCTCCCACAATGAGCAGTTCTTC. Protein: CSAGGNRGVSHNEQFF.

This clonotype turned up a few times. The chain combines TRBV20-1 with TRBJ2-5; 8 positions agree with TRBD1. From germline, CDR1 is DFQATT and CDR2 SNEGSKA (reference sequence). This CDR3 has 13 residues. With V trimmed by 2 bases and J by 5 bases, 4 bases remained unmatched. The DNA of the CDR3 is TGCAGTGCTAGACGGGACAGGATGGAGACCCAGTACTTC. Amino acids: CSARRDRMETQYF.

At least ten counts were recorded for this clonotype. V and J are TRBV20-1 and TRBJ1-5, with a possible D match to TRBD1 (5 bases). The germline V gene has CDR1 DFQATT and CDR2 SNEGSKA (reference sequence). V was trimmed by 3 bases and J by 3 bases, leaving 12 bases between them. This CDR3 has 14 residues. CDR3 region: CSASGQGPNQPQHF. CDR3 nucleotides: TGCAGTGCTAGCGGGCAGGGCCCCAATCAGCCCCAGCATTTT.